This TCR beta chain was sequenced for a study of neurological immune-mediated disorders. There are a few counts of this clonotype. In TCRdb, the 5' RACE reads were re-called with MiXCR into one record per CDR3 protein. Here the sample spans over 35,000 distinct CDR3 sequences, roughly 13% being singletons. The germline V gene encodes CDR1 GTSNPN and CDR2 SVGIG (reference sequence). V was cut by 0 bases and J by 13 bases, with 21 bases left in between. The CDR3 is 14 residues long. The TCR originated in a female donor in good health. Input material: PBMCs. The rearrangement uses TRBV30 and TRBJ1-1, with a tentative D call TRBD1 (5 bases). The CDR3 loop reads CAWSVRPRDSPRFF. CDR3 DNA: TGTGCCTGGAGTGTACGGCCCCGGGACTCTCCACGTTTCTTT.